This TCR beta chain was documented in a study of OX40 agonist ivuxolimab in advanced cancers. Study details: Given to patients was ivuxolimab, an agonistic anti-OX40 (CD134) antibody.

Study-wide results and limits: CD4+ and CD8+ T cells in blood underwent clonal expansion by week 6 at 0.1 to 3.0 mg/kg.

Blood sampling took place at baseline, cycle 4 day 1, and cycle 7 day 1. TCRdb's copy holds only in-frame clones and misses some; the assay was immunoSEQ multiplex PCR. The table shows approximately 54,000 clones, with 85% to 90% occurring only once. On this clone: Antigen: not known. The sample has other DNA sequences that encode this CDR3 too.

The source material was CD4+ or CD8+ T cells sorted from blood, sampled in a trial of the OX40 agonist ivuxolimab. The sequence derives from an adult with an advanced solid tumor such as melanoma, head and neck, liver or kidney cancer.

As DNA, the CDR3 is TGTGCCACCAGCAGAGATCACCAGCCCCAGCATTTT. Encoded protein: CATSRDHQPQHF. The chain has TRBV15 and TRBJ1-5; D is unclear. Germline-derived CDR1 and CDR2 are LNHNV and YYDKDF (reference sequence). CDR3 length: 12 amino acids. Trimming pared 0 bases from V and 7 bases from J, leaving 4 bases between.